The source of this T cell receptor beta chain is a study of T cell responses to AZD1222 COVID-19 vaccine. The CDR3 runs to 16 residues. Trimming cost V 5 bases and J 3 bases; bases outside gene matches: 9. Germline CDR1 is LNHDA and CDR2 is SQIVND (reference sequence). TCRdb keeps only in-frame clones here, not all; method: immunoSEQ multiplex PCR. This sample has some 50,000 clones, with 70% to 85% found just once. This receptor was taken from an adult in good health. The sample here was peripheral blood, taken on day 0 of AZD1222 vaccination. V is TRBV19 and J is TRBJ1-5; 8 bases fit TRBD1. This CDR3 reads CASSVLTGGNNQPQHF. DNA of the CDR3: TGTGCCAGTAGTGTACTCACAGGGGGGAACAATCAGCCCCAGCATTTT.